This T cell receptor beta chain was sequenced during a study of T cell responses to AZD1222 COVID-19 vaccine (dated by TCRdb to the early 2020s). A note on the overall study: Because spike-specific TCR depth and breadth did not differ between the two schedules, AZD1222 recipients who got a second dose at roughly 4 weeks were pooled with those who got a second dose at roughly 12 weeks. TCR sequencing was performed for 230 to 250 trial participants, of whom about 210 were given two doses of AZD1222 and roughly 25 were given two doses of MenACWY control vaccine. Trial participants were enrolled by age into 18-55, 56-69 and 70-plus year subgroups, with approximately 150, 30 and 60 TCR-sequenced participants respectively.

Sample time point, as interpreted from the label and publication: baseline before first vaccination. Vaccinee samples were obtained from the UK trials COV001 and COV002, which included a single-blind randomized controlled phase 2/3 trial of AZD1222 (ChAdOx1 nCoV-19) in healthy adults. Trial participant PBMC samples were collected at day 0 and day 28 after the second dose for TCRbeta chain sequencing. The germline V end is reduced by 6 bases and the J end by 2 bases; junction bases left unmatched: 8. The CDR3 goes from the cysteine to the phenylalanine over 15 residues. The read is trimmed to its CDR3 DNA, 45 bases read in frame from base 1. The germline V gene (reference sequence) yields LNHDA for CDR1 and SQIVND for CDR2. General study outcomes and caveats: Conclusions about previously exposed vaccinees were limited because only six AZD1222 recipients were SARS-CoV-2 seropositive at baseline. In the small 56-69-year group, the increase in depth fell short of significance, most likely because of low power. Epitopes outside the regions mutated in the B.1.351 and B.1.1.7 variants were reportedly recognized by nearly half of the unique spike-specific TCRs. Participants were mostly white British and included more females than males, and it was suggested by the authors that clonal diversity may have been underestimated. Because no day 14 peak-response samples were available, repertoires were characterized only after the peak T cell response. CD4 TCRs associated with the vaccine covered the entire spike protein, and the dominant responses were in regions 160-218 and 743-854. Spike-specific TCR breadth and depth rose significantly after two AZD1222 doses compared with day 0 and with MenACWY recipients.

About this clone: The antigen it recognizes is unknown. One base away there is no much larger clone; base qualities are not given.

The CDR3 regions of human TCRbeta chains were analyzed by immunosequencing. From the authors' description of their analysis: TCRs in the repertoires were compared against a reference library of SARS-CoV-2-specific TCRs that had been generated with the MIRA antigen-specificity platform. Breadth was defined as the fraction of unique TCRs that were SARS-CoV-2-associated, and depth was defined as the fraction of total T cells that were SARS-CoV-2-associated. Using the MIRA data, each spike-specific TCR was assigned both to the spike region to which the TCR was reactive and to a CD4 or CD8 class. Log10-transformed breadth and depth values were compared by one-way ANOVA with Sidak's multiple comparisons tests. TCRdb provides this immuneACCESS table in a form limited to in-frame rearrangements. Some clones are lacking; in checked studies, under half of them reflect an unresolved V gene, and why the rest are absent is not known. For V, J and clone size, that table is used; D and trimming come from the DNA. In this sample the table shows 100,000 or so clones, over 80% of which occur a single time. The ten largest clones take up 4% to 6% of the sample.

The source of this sequence is an adult in good health. The chain links TRBV19 with TRBJ2-7; the central 9 bases match TRBD1. The sample was peripheral blood, taken on day 0 of AZD1222 vaccination. The CDR3 protein is CASSPFGTGPYEQYF. The sequenced DNA: TGTGCCAGTAGCCCTTTTGGGACAGGGCCCTACGAGCAGTACTTC.